One sample yielded the 17 T cell receptor beta chains listed below, sequenced in a study of blood T cell repertoires in COVID-19. Libraries were prepared by immunoSEQ multiplex PCR; TCRdb keeps only in-frame clonotypes and omits some of them. The sample has about 120,000 clones, 85% seen once; the top ten hold 25% to 30%. Sequencing input: peripheral blood. Receptor source: a woman older than 75 with acute or convalescent COVID-19.

V and J are TRBV6-5 and TRBJ1-2; the D is unclear. The CDR3 is 14 residues long. CDR1 MNHEY and CDR2 SVGAGI come from the germline V gene. V was shortened by 7 bases and J by 4 bases, with 16 bases between the two germline ends. The CDR3 coding sequence is TGTGCCAGCAAAATTGGCCTCCAGATCTATGGCTACACCTTC. This codes for CASKIGLQIYGYTF.

The DNA of the CDR3 is TGTGCCAGCTCACCGGCAGGGGACAATCAGCCCCAGCATTTT. Its protein product is CASSPAGDNQPQHF. The rearrangement links TRBV18 to TRBJ1-5, with D possibly TRBD1 on 6 matching bases. V shed 3 bases and J shed 3 bases, with 9 bases lying between them. CDR1 is KGHSH, CDR2 LQKENI, per germline. This CDR3 is built from 14 residues.

The J gene is TRBJ1-6, the V gene TRBV10-3, with D perhaps matching TRBD1 (5 bases). Between the trimmed V and J ends, which lost 3 bases and 12 bases, there was a span of 12 bases. The CDR3 has 13 residues. Per germline, CDR1 ENHRY and CDR2 SYGVKD. The CDR3 here is CAISDTERGPLHF. Written as DNA, the CDR3 is TGTGCCATCAGTGATACAGAAAGGGGACCCCTCCACTTT.

The V and J genes are TRBV28 and TRBJ1-1, with D possibly being TRBD1 (6 bases). CDR3 length equals 12 residues. Trimming stripped 6 bases from V and 7 bases from J, with 12 bases between. CDR1 is MDHEN, CDR2 SYDVKM, per germline. The CDR3 reads CASSRGWGEAFF. The CDR3 nucleotides read TGTGCCAGCAGCAGGGGTTGGGGTGAAGCTTTCTTT.

This clone was recorded only once. The CDR3 region has the DNA TGCGCCAGCAGCTTGGAGGGACAGGCAAGCCCCAACTATGGCTACACCTTC. This sequence encodes CASSLEGQASPNYGYTF. The chain uses TRBV5-1 and TRBJ1-2; 8 nucleotides align to TRBD1. The CDR3 consists of 17 residues. V gave up 0 bases and J gave up 2 bases; unmatched junction bases: 9. The germline V gene has CDR1 SGHRS and CDR2 YFSETQ. Full variable domain (missing parts from reference TRBV5-1 and TRBJ1-2): KAGVTQTPRYLIKTRGQQVTLSCSPISGHRSVSWYQQTPGQGLQFLFEYFSETQRNKGNFPGRFSGRQFSNSRSEMNVSTLELGDSALYLCASSLEGQASPNYGYTFGSGTRLTVV.

The V gene is TRBV18, the J gene TRBJ1-3; 8 bases fit TRBD1. J was trimmed by 3 bases and V by 1 base; bases with no gene match: 2. This CDR3 has 15 residues. CDR1 is KGHSH and CDR2 is LQKENI in the germline V gene. CDR3: CASSPQTGVGNTIYF. For the CDR3, the DNA is TGTGCCAGCTCACCACAGACAGGGGTTGGAAACACCATATATTTT. The full variable domain, in which reference TRBV18 and TRBJ1-3 provide the parts outside the CDR3, is NAGVMQNPRHLVRRRGQEARLRCSPMKGHSHVYWYRQLPEEGLKFMVYLQKENIIDESGMPKERFSAEFPKEGPSILRIQQVVRGDSAAYFCASSPQTGVGNTIYFGEGSWLTVV.

The V and J genes are TRBV12-3 or TRBV12-4 and TRBJ1-2; maybe TRBD1 (5 bases). The CDR3 length is 13 residues. Trimming shortened V by 7 bases and J by 4 bases, and 13 bases separated the two germline ends. The CDR3 protein is CASTRGGRYGYTF. CDR3 DNA sequence: TGTGCCAGCACCCGGGGGGGACGCTATGGCTACACCTTC.

The chain recombines TRBV29-1 with TRBJ2-3; perhaps TRBD1 as D (6 bases). V dropped 1 base and J dropped 4 bases, with 12 bases sitting between them. There are 14 residues in the CDR3. The germline V gene encodes CDR1 SQVTM and CDR2 ANQGSEA. In nucleotides, the CDR3 is TGCAGCGTTGAAGGGGGCAGGGGCGCAGATACGCAGTATTTT. It yields the protein CSVEGGRGADTQYF.

The rearrangement links TRBV19 to TRBJ1-3, with a possible D match to TRBD1 (6 bases). This CDR3 has 16 residues. With 3 bases removed from V and 5 bases from J, the gap between germline ends came to 17 bases. Germline lookup yields CDR1 LNHDA and CDR2 SQIVND (reference sequence). The CDR3 sequence is CASSIDAGQSRNTIYF. As DNA, the CDR3 is TGTGCCAGTAGTATTGACGCAGGACAGAGCCGAAACACCATATATTTT.

The gene calls are TRBV4-2 and TRBJ2-1, with 10 bases that match TRBD2. Germline CDR1 is LGHNA and CDR2 is YNFKEQ. CDR3 length equals 15 residues. J lost 4 bases, V lost 4 bases, and 4 bases had no gene match. The CDR3 coding sequence is TGTGCCAGCAGCCTTAGCGGGGGGTTATACAATGAGCAGTTCTTC. Its translation is CASSLSGGLYNEQFF.

The chain employs TRBV4-1 and TRBJ2-1, with 11 bases identical to TRBD2. Unmatched junction bases numbered 9, after V lost 4 bases and J lost 7 bases. CDR3 length: 16 residues. Germline CDR1 reads MGHRA; CDR2 reads YSYEKL. The CDR3 nucleotides are TGCGCCAGCAGCCTGGGGGCTAGCGGGGGGTGGAATGAGCAGTTCTTC. Its translation: CASSLGASGGWNEQFF.

The chain is built from TRBV3-1 (or the pseudogene TRBV3-2) and TRBJ2-2; 7 bases are shared with TRBD1. CDR3 length equals 17 residues. Germline V gene data show CDR1 as LGHDT and CDR2 as YNNKEL (reference sequence). V lost 2 bases, J lost 0 bases, and 6 bases stayed unmatched. The chain's CDR3 is CASSQPRGPANTGELFF. CDR3 nucleotides: TGTGCCAGCAGCCAACCTAGGGGGCCCGCGAACACCGGGGAGCTGTTTTTT.

DNA for the CDR3: TGTGCCAGCAGTTCTCCCCCCGGACAGGGAGGAGAGACCCAGTACTTC. It is translated as CASSSPPGQGGETQYF. The chain uses TRBV27 and TRBJ2-5; TRBD1 aligns across 8 bases. This CDR3 contains 16 residues. Germline CDR1 and CDR2: MNHEY and SMNVEV (reference sequence). V lost 4 bases, J lost 4 bases, and 11 bases stayed unmatched.

The chain is built from TRBV19 and TRBJ1-4; 7 bases line up with TRBD1. CDR1 LNHDA and CDR2 SQIVND come from the germline V gene (reference sequence). With V trimmed by 6 bases and J by 0 bases, 10 bases remained unmatched. The CDR3 totals 17 residues. CDR3 region: CASSKTPQGATNEKLFF. The CDR3, as DNA: TGTGCCAGTAGCAAAACGCCGCAGGGGGCAACTAATGAAAAACTGTTTTTT.

The chain combines TRBV29-1 with TRBJ2-5, with D perhaps TRBD1 (5 bases). There are 13 residues in the CDR3. V was cut by 4 bases and J by 5 bases, with 14 bases left in between. Germline values: CDR1 SQVTM, CDR2 ANQGSEA. CDR3 protein: CSVALGRMETQYF. The CDR3 bases are TGCAGCGTTGCGTTGGGGCGCATGGAGACCCAGTACTTC.

This clone was seen a handful of times. The chain uses TRBV4-3 and TRBJ2-3; possible D gene TRBD2, 6 bases. The CDR3 covers 15 residues. V dropped 1 base and J dropped 2 bases, with 10 bases sitting between them. Germline assignment: CDR1 LGHNA and CDR2 YSLEER. In DNA form, the CDR3 reads TGCGCCAGCAGCCAAGCGGGGGTTCCCACAGATACGCAGTATTTT. This encodes CASSQAGVPTDTQYF.

The chain recombines TRBV29-1 with TRBJ1-1, with TRBD1 as a possible D gene (6 bases). Deletions cut 7 bases from V and 4 bases from J, with 22 bases between. The germline gives CDR1 SQVTM, CDR2 ANQGSEA. This CDR3 comprises 15 residues. DNA for the CDR3: TGCAGCGCAACCCAAGGGGGGGGCGCAGCCACTGAAGCTTTCTTT. It yields the protein CSATQGGGAATEAFF.